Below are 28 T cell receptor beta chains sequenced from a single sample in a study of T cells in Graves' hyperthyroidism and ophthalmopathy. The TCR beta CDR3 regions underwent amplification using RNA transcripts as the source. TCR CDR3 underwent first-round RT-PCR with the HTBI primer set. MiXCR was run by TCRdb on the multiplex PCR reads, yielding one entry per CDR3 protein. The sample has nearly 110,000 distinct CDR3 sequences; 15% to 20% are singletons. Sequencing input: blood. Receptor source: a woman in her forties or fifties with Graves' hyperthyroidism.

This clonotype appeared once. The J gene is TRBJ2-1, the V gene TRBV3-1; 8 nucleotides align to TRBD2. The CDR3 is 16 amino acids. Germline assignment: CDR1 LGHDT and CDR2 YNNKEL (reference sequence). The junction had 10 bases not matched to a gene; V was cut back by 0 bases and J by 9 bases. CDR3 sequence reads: CASSQELAGGGREQFF. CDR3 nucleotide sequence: TGTGCCAGCAGCCAAGAGCTGGCGGGAGGTGGGCGTGAGCAGTTCTTC.

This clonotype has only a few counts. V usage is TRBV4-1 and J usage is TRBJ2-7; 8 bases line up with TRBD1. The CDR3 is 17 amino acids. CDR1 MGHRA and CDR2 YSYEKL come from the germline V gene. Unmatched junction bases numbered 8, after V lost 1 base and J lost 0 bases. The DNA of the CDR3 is TGCGCCAGCAGCCAAGTACGGACAGGGCCCAGCTCCTACGAGCAGTACTTC. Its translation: CASSQVRTGPSSYEQYF.

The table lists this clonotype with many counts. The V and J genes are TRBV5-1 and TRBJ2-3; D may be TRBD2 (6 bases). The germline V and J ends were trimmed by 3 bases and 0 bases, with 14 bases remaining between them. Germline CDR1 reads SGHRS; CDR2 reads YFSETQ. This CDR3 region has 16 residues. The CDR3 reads CASSWREGASTDTQYF. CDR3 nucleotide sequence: TGCGCCAGCAGCTGGCGGGAAGGAGCTAGCACAGATACGCAGTATTTT.

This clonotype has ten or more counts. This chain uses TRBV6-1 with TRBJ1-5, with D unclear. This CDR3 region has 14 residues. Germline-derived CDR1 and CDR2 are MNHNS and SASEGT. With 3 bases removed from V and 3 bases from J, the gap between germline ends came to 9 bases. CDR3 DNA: TGTGCCAGCAGTGACACTATGGCCAATCAGCCCCAGCATTTT. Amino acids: CASSDTMANQPQHF.

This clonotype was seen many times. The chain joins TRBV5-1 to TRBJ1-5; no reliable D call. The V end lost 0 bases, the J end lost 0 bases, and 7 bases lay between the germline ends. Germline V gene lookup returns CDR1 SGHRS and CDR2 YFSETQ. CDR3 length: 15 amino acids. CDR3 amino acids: CASSLEGYSNQPQHF. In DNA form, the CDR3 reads TGCGCCAGCAGCTTGGAGGGTTATAGCAATCAGCCCCAGCATTTT.

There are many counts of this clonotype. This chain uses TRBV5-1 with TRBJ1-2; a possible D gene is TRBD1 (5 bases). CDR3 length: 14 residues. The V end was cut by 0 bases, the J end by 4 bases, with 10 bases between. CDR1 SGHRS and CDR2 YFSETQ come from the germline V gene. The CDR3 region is CASSLVTDSYGYTF. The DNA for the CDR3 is TGCGCCAGCAGCTTGGTGACAGATTCCTATGGCTACACCTTC.

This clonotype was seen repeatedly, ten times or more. The CDR3 nucleotides read TGTGCCAGCAGTCCAAAGGGGGGCGGATTCTCCTACAATGAGCAGTTCTTC. The encoded protein is CASSPKGGGFSYNEQFF. The rearrangement uses TRBV2 and TRBJ2-1; D is tentatively TRBD1 or TRBD2 (6 bases each). Germline V gene data show CDR1 as SNHLY and CDR2 as FYNNEI. The V gene lost 5 bases and the J gene lost 0 bases, with 17 bases spanning the gap. The CDR3 contains 17 residues.

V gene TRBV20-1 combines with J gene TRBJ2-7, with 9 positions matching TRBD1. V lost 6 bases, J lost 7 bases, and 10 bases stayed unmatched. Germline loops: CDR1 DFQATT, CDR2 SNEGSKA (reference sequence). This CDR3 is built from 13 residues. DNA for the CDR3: TGCAGTGCCCCCGGGACAGGGACTGAGGAGCAGTACTTC. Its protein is CSAPGTGTEEQYF.

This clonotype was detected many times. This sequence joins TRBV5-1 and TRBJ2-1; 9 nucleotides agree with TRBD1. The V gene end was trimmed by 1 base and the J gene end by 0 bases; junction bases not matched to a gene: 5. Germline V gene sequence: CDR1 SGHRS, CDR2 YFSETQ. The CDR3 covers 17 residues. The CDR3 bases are TGCGCCAGCAGCTTGTTAGGACAGGGGTACTCCTACAATGAGCAGTTCTTC. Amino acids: CASSLLGQGYSYNEQFF.

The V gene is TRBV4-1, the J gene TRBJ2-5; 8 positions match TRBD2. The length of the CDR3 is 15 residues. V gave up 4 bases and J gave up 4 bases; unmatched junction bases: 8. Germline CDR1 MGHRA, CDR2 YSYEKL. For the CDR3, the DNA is TGCGCCAGCAGCCCACGTCGGGAGGGCCGAGAGACCCAGTACTTC. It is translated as CASSPRREGRETQYF.

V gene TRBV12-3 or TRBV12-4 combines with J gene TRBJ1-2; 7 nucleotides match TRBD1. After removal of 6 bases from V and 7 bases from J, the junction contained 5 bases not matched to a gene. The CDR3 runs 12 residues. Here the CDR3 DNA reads TGTGCCAGCAGCACGACAGGGATTGGCTACACCTTC. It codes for CASSTTGIGYTF.

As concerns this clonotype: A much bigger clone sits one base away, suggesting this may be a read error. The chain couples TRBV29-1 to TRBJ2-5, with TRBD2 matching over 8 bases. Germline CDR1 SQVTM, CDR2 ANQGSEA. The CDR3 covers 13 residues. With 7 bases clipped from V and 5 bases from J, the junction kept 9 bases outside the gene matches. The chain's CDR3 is CSALSGRGETQYF. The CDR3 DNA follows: TGCAGCGCTCTCAGCGGGAGAGGGGAGACCCAGTACTTC.

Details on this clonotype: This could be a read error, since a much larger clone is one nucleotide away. CDR3 DNA sequence: TGTGCCAGCAGGTGGGGAAGCGGGACGACCGGGGAGCTGTTTTTT. Its translation: CASRWGSGTTGELFF. The chain carries TRBV11-2 and TRBJ2-2, with TRBD2 matching over 7 bases. The CDR3 is 15 residues long. V was clipped by 6 bases and J by 5 bases; unmatched bases: 9. Per germline, CDR1 SGHAT and CDR2 FQNNGV.

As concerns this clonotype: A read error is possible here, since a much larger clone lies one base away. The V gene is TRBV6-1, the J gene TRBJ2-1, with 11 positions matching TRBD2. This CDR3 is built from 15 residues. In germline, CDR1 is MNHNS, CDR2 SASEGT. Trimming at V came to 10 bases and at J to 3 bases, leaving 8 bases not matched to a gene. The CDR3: CAIRKLAGDYNEQFF. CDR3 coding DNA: TGTGCCATCCGAAAACTAGCGGGGGACTACAATGAGCAGTTCTTC.

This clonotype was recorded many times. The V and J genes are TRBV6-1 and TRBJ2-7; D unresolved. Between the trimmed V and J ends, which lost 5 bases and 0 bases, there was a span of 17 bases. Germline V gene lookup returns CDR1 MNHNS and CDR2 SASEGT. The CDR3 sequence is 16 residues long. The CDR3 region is CASSPYGGSDSYEQYF. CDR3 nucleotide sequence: TGTGCCAGCAGTCCTTATGGTGGGTCGGACTCCTACGAGCAGTACTTC.

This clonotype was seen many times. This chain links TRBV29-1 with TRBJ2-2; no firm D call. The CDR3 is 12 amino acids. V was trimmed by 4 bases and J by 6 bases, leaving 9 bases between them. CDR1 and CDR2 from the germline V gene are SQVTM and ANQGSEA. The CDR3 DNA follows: TGCAGCGTTGCGAATACGGCCGGGGAGCTGTTTTTT. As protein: CSVANTAGELFF.

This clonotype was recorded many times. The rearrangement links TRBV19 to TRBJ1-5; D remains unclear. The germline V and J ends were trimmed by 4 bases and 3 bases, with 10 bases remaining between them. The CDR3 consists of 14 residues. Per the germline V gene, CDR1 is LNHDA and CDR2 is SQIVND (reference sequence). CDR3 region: CASSNSGHNQPQHF. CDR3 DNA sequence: TGTGCCAGTAGTAATTCCGGGCACAATCAGCCCCAGCATTTT.

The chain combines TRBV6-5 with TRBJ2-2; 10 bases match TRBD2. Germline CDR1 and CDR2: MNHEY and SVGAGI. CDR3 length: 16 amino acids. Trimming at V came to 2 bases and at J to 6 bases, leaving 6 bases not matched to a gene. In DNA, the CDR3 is TGTGCCAGCAGTTACACTAGCGGGACGGGGGCCGGGGAGCTGTTTTTT. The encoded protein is CASSYTSGTGAGELFF.

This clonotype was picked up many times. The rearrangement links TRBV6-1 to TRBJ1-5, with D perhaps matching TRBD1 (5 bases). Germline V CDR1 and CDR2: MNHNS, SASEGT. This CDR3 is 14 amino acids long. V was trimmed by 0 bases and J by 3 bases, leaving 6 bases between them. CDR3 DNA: TGTGCCAGCAGTGAAGCAGGGACCAATCAGCCCCAGCATTTT. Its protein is CASSEAGTNQPQHF.

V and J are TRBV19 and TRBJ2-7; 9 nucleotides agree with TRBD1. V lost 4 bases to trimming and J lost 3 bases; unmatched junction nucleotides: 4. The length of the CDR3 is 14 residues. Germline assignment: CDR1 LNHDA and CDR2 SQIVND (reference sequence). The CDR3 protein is CASSKRQGDYEQYF. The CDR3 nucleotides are TGTGCCAGTAGTAAGCGACAGGGGGACTACGAGCAGTACTTC.

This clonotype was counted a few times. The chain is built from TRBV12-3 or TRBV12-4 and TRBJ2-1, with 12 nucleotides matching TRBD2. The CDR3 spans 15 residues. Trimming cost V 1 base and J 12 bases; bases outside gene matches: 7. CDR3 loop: CASSLGGPGLAGQFF. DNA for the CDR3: TGTGCCAGCAGTTTAGGGGGCCCGGGACTAGCGGGGCAGTTCTTC.

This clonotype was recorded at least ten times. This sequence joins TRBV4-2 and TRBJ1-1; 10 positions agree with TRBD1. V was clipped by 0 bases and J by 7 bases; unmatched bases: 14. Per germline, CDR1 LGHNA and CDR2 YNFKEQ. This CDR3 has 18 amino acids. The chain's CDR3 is CASSQDTRTTGGRGEAFF. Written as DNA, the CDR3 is TGTGCCAGCAGCCAAGACACCCGAACGACAGGGGGCAGGGGTGAAGCTTTCTTT.

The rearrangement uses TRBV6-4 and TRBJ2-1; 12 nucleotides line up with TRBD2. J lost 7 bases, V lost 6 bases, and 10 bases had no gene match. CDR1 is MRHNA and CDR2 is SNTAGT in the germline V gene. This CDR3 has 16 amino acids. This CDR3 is CASSPRPSGRENEQFF. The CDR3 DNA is TGTGCCAGCAGCCCCAGACCTAGCGGGAGGGAGAATGAGCAGTTCTTC.

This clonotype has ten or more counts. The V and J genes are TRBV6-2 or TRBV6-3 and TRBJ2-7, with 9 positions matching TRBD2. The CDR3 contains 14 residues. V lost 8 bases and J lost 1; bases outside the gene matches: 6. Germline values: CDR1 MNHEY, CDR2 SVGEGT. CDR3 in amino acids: CASAGSGGSYEQYV. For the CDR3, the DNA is TGTGCCAGCGCGGGAAGCGGGGGGTCCTACGAGCAGTACGTC.

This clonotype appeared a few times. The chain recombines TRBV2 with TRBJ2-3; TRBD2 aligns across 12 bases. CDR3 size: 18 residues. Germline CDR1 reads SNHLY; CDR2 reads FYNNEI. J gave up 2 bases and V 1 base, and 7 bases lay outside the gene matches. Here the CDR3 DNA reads TGTGCCAGCAGTGAAGACCCTGGACTAGCGGGGTTCACAGATACGCAGTATTTT. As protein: CASSEDPGLAGFTDTQYF.

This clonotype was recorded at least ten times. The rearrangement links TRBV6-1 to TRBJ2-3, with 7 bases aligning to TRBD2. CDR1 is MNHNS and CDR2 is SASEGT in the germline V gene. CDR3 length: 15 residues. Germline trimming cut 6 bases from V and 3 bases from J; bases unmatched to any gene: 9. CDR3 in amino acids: CASSQGLGLTDTQYF. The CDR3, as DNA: TGTGCCAGCAGCCAAGGACTAGGTCTAACAGATACGCAGTATTTT.

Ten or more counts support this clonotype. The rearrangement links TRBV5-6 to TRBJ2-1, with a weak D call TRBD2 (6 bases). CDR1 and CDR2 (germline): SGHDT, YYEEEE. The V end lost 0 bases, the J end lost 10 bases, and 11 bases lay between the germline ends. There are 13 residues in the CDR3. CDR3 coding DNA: TGTGCCAGCAGCTTGGGGTTCACTAGCGAGCAGTTCTTC. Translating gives CASSLGFTSEQFF.

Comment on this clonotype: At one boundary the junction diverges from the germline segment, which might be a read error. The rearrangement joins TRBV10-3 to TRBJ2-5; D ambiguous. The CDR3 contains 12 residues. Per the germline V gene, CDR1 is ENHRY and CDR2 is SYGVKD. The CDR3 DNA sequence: TGTGCCATCAGTCCGTCCCAAGAGGCCCAGTACTTC. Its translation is CAISPSQEAQYF.